Following are 7 T cell receptor beta chains from one sample sequenced in a study of metastatic and nonmetastatic thyroid tumors. MiXCR re-clonotyped the PCR reads for TCRdb. The sample holds some 25,000 clones, around 20% seen once. Thyroid surgery took place with no prior treatment in any patient. The sequenced sample was blood. The receptor set was obtained from a male donor with papillary thyroid cancer or a benign thyroid nodule (not recorded which). Some clones in this sample may be carry-over from other donors' samples.

This clone was observed many times. A junction boundary mismatches the germline segment, possibly from a read error. J is TRBJ2-1 and V is TRBV7-9; tentative D call: TRBD2 (5 bases). CDR1 is SEHNR, CDR2 FQNEAQ, per germline (reference sequence). The CDR3 loop spans 12 amino acids. CDR3 sequence: CASSFTGESLVF. Here the CDR3 DNA reads TGTGCCAGCAGCTTTACCGGGGAATCCCTCGTCTTC.

On this clone: A read error may produce the germline difference seen at one junction end. The chain employs TRBV7-2 and TRBJ2-7, with TRBD1 as a possible D gene (6 bases). CDR1 is SGHTA, CDR2 FQGNSA, per germline. The CDR3 loop spans 13 amino acids. The CDR3 bases are TGTGCCAGCAGCCGGGACATGCAAGTTGGGCAGTACTTT. This codes for CASSRDMQVGQYF.

The chain joins TRBV7-2 to TRBJ2-3, with D hard to call. Deletions cut 5 bases from V and 4 bases from J, with 10 bases between. Germline V gives CDR1 SGHTA, CDR2 FQGNSA. This CDR3 is 13 amino acids long. The CDR3 DNA follows: TGTGCCAGCAGCCCGCGGTGGTCAGATACGCAGTATTTT. Its translation: CASSPRWSDTQYF.

This clone has at least ten counts. This CDR3 is also generated by other DNA sequences in the sample. CDR3 sequence: CASSPPGLNTEAFF. DNA for the CDR3: TGTGCCAGCAGTCCACCGGGACTGAACACTGAAGCTTTCTTT. This chain connects TRBV7-6 to TRBJ1-1, with TRBD1 as a possible D gene (5 bases). Germline CDR1 SGHVS, CDR2 FNYEAQ. The V end was cut by 6 bases, the J end by 0 bases, with 11 bases between. There are 14 residues in the CDR3.

The rearrangement uses TRBV12-3 or TRBV12-4 and TRBJ1-6, with 7 bases that match TRBD1. The junction had 10 bases not matched to a gene; V was cut back by 8 bases and J by 9 bases. CDR3 length equals 14 residues. DNA for the CDR3: TGTGCCAGCTGTACAGGGGTCAAGGTTTCACCCCTCCACTTT. It is translated as CASCTGVKVSPLHF.

This clone occurred many times. V usage is TRBV27 and J usage is TRBJ2-5; D is possibly TRBD1 or TRBD2 (5 bases each). This CDR3 comprises 14 residues. V lost 8 bases and J 9 bases, leaving 22 bases between the germline ends. Germline assignment: CDR1 MNHEY and CDR2 SMNVEV (reference sequence). Written as DNA, the CDR3 is TGTGCCAGCTCCCGGGACGGAGGATTTGGGGCCCAGTACTTC. Translation: CASSRDGGFGAQYF.

This clone was detected only a few times. The chain combines TRBV6-2 or TRBV6-3 with TRBJ2-1, with TRBD2 matching over 9 bases. The V gene's germline CDR1 is MNHEY and CDR2 SVGEGT. The CDR3 is made up of 15 amino acids. Trimming cost V 3 bases and J 8 bases; bases outside gene matches: 8. In nucleotides, the CDR3 is TGTGCCAGCAGTTATGGGGGTAGCGGGAGCTATGAGCAGTTCTTC. Translated: CASSYGGSGSYEQFF.